This passage covers 16 T cell receptor beta chains from one sample sequenced in a study of T cell repertoires in cytomegalovirus infection. Via MiXCR, TCRdb re-called the reads, giving one row per CDR3 protein. Altogether 300,000 to 450,000 distinct CDR3 sequences are present, around 18% being singletons, with the ten largest covering less than 9.5%. The sample was PBMCs. The receptors were gathered from a human donor in good health (CMV status not recorded). Some clones in this sample may be carry-over from other donors' samples.

The chain has TRBV11-3 and TRBJ2-7, with 12 bases matching TRBD2. Germline CDR1 SGHNT, CDR2 YENEEA. The CDR3 is 15 residues long. The V and J ends lost 5 bases and 6 bases, in that order; junction bases with no gene match: 8. CDR3: CASSPGTSGFREQYF. Written as DNA, the CDR3 is TGTGCCAGCAGCCCTGGGACTAGCGGGTTCCGCGAGCAGTACTTC.

This chain connects TRBV12-3 or TRBV12-4 to TRBJ1-1; no firm D call. The V and J ends lost 7 bases and 4 bases respectively, with 13 bases between them. The CDR3 is 13 residues long. CDR3: CASTKVRGTEAFF. The CDR3 DNA is TGTGCCAGCACCAAGGTCCGAGGCACTGAAGCTTTCTTT.

The chain's CDR3 is CASSRDLAGVNEQYF. The CDR3 nucleotides are TGTGCCAGCAGTAGAGATCTAGCGGGAGTAAACGAGCAGTACTTC. The chain carries TRBV6-2 or TRBV6-3 and TRBJ2-7, with 10 bases matching TRBD2. Trimming removed 5 bases from V and 5 bases from J; junction bases left unmatched: 9. This CDR3 has 15 residues. The V gene's germline CDR1 is MNHEY and CDR2 SVGEGT.

The J gene is TRBJ1-4, the V gene TRBV20-1; D is uncertain. The CDR3 runs to 14 residues. Between the trimmed V and J ends, which lost 5 bases and 8 bases, there was a span of 18 bases. Germline CDR1 is DFQATT and CDR2 is SNEGSKA (reference sequence). The CDR3 region has the DNA TGCAGTGCTCTAAGATTAGGAGACACCGAAAAACTGTTTTTT. This sequence encodes CSALRLGDTEKLFF.

In this sample, this clonotype turned up a few times. The chain links TRBV20-1 to TRBJ2-5, with TRBD2 matching 13 bases. The V gene's germline CDR1 is DFQATT and CDR2 SNEGSKA (reference sequence). The CDR3 runs 15 residues. With V trimmed by 4 bases and J by 4 bases, 6 bases remained unmatched. The chain's CDR3 is CSATRLAGGGETQYF. The CDR3 nucleotides are TGCAGTGCTACAAGACTAGCGGGAGGCGGAGAGACCCAGTACTTC.

This clonotype was counted between two and nine times. The chain combines TRBV7-4 with TRBJ1-5; no definite D call. V dropped 4 bases and J dropped 0 bases, with 4 bases sitting between them. The CDR3 covers 13 residues. Germline values: CDR1 SGHVT, CDR2 SQSDAQ. CDR3 region: CASSWNSNQPQHF. DNA of the CDR3: TGTGCCAGCAGCTGGAATAGCAATCAGCCCCAGCATTTT.

This clonotype was observed many times. The CDR3: CASSLTPTGVRVETQYF. The CDR3 DNA is TGTGCCAGCAGCTTAACCCCGACAGGGGTTCGGGTTGAGACCCAGTACTTC. The V and J genes are TRBV7-9 and TRBJ2-5, with 8 bases aligning to TRBD1. The CDR3 spans 17 residues. The V segment lost 2 bases and the J segment 5 bases; nucleotides outside the gene matches: 13. Germline CDR1 is SEHNR and CDR2 is FQNEAQ (reference sequence).

This clonotype was seen only a few times. V is TRBV27 and J is TRBJ2-7, with TRBD2 as a possible D gene (6 bases). CDR3 length equals 13 residues. The V gene lost 8 bases and the J gene lost 3 bases, with 14 bases spanning the gap. The V gene's germline CDR1 is MNHEY and CDR2 SMNVEV (reference sequence). CDR3 sequence reads: CASSTRGNYEQYF. CDR3 sequence (DNA): TGTGCCAGCTCCACGCGGGGAAACTACGAGCAGTACTTC.

This clonotype has only a few counts. The rearrangement links TRBV18 to TRBJ2-6; TRBD1 agrees at 7 bases. V lost 3 bases and J lost 2; bases outside the gene matches: 10. The CDR3 is 18 residues long. CDR1 is KGHSH, CDR2 LQKENI, per germline. The CDR3: CASSPDLGRGPGANVLTF. Here the CDR3 DNA reads TGTGCCAGCTCACCGGATTTAGGAAGGGGGCCTGGGGCCAACGTCCTGACTTTC.

This chain links TRBV11-2 with TRBJ2-3, with 10 bases matching TRBD2. CDR3 length: 17 amino acids. Germline CDR1 and CDR2: SGHAT and FQNNGV. J lost 0 bases, V lost 10 bases, and 13 bases had no gene match. The CDR3 here is CATPLAGSRGSTDTQYF. The CDR3 DNA follows: TGTGCCACTCCACTAGCGGGAAGTAGGGGGAGCACAGATACGCAGTATTTT. The full variable domain, completed using reference TRBV11-2 and TRBJ2-3, is EAGVAQSPRYKIIEKRQSVAFWCNPISGHATLYWYQQILGQGPKLLIQFQNNGVVDDSQLPKDRFSAERLKGVDSTLKIQPAKLEDSAVYLCATPLAGSRGSTDTQYFGPGTRLTVL.

This clonotype was seen many times. J is TRBJ2-7 and V is TRBV7-6; a possible D gene is TRBD1 (5 bases). V lost 2 bases to trimming and J lost 0 bases, with 14 bases between them. This CDR3 region has 16 residues. Germline loops: CDR1 SGHVS, CDR2 FNYEAQ. The CDR3 DNA reads TGTGCCAGCAGCTTATCGGCAGGGCCAGCCTCCTACGAGCAGTACTTC. Residues: CASSLSAGPASYEQYF.

The V and J genes are TRBV2 and TRBJ2-5; D not certain. The CDR3 consists of 12 residues. V was trimmed by 7 bases and J by 4 bases, leaving 10 bases between them. Germline lookup yields CDR1 SNHLY and CDR2 FYNNEI. CDR3 coding DNA: TGTGCCAGCATCCGGGTTGGAGAGACCCAGTACTTC. It yields the protein CASIRVGETQYF.

The chain combines TRBV2 with TRBJ2-1; TRBD2 aligns across 7 bases. From germline, CDR1 is SNHLY and CDR2 FYNNEI. The trim removed 4 bases at V and 0 bases at J, leaving 3 bases unmatched. This CDR3 region has 15 residues. DNA for the CDR3: TGTGCCAGCAGTGGAGGCGGGAGCTCCTACAATGAGCAGTTCTTC. Protein: CASSGGGSSYNEQFF. Using reference TRBV2 and TRBJ2-1 for the parts outside the CDR3, the full variable domain is EPEVTQTPSHQVTQMGQEVILRCVPISNHLYFYWYRQILGQKVEFLVSFYNNEISEKSEIFDDQFSVERPDGSNFTLKIRSTKLEDSAMYFCASSGGGSSYNEQFFGPGTRLTVL.

There are many counts of this clonotype. The chain links TRBV12-5 to TRBJ1-1; the D is unclear. The CDR3 has 17 residues. The V and J ends lost 0 bases and 0 bases respectively, with 14 bases between them. Germline V gene data show CDR1 as LGHNT and CDR2 as FRNRAP. The DNA for the CDR3 is TGTGCTAGTGGTTTGGTACTGGGTGGGGAGATGAACACTGAAGCTTTCTTT. Residues: CASGLVLGGEMNTEAFF.

This clonotype was counted ten times or more. The chain joins TRBV7-2 to TRBJ2-7, with D unresolved. Germline V gene data show CDR1 as SGHTA and CDR2 as FQGNSA. The V end was cut by 5 bases, the J end by 5 bases, with 13 bases between. CDR3 length: 13 residues. The CDR3 DNA reads as TGTGCCAGCAGCACAGCCCGGTTGAACGAGCAGTACTTC. This translates into CASSTARLNEQYF.

On this clonotype: Just one base apart from a much larger clone, this may be a read error. The rearrangement joins TRBV7-2 to TRBJ2-2; no reliable D call. The CDR3 totals 14 residues. Germline loops: CDR1 SGHTA, CDR2 FQGNSA. V shed 2 bases and J shed 0 bases, with 4 bases lying between them. This chain's CDR3 is CASSLPPNTGELFF. The CDR3 coding sequence is TGTGCCAGCAGCTTACCGCCGAACACCGGGGAGCTGTTTTTT.